This entry concerns a single T cell receptor beta chain. Looked up from germline, CDR1 is KGHDR and CDR2 is SFDVKD. The V gene lost 0 bases and the J gene lost 6 bases, with 13 bases spanning the gap. CDR3 length equals 16 residues. The sample belongs to a study of blood T cell repertoires in COVID-19. Repertoires were generated with immunoSEQ multiplex PCR, while TCRdb's copy carries only in-frame clones and drops some. The sample records fewer than 350,000 clones, more than 75% being singletons. This TCR came from a woman aged 55-69 years in a cohort exposed to, infected with or recovered from COVID-19 (not recorded which). The rearrangement links TRBV24-1 to TRBJ2-2, with D maybe TRBD1 (5 bases). Source material: PBMCs or T cells enriched from blood (not recorded which). The CDR3 region has the DNA TGTGCCACCAGTGATTTGCATTCACAGGAGCCCGGGGAGCTGTTTTTT. Translated: CATSDLHSQEPGELFF.